The text below deals with one T cell receptor beta chain. Antigen: not known. The sample is drawn from a study of PD-1 blockade in classical Hodgkin lymphoma. Study-wide results and caveats: A significant rise in TCR diversity was seen by C4D1 for CD4+ cells but not for CD8+ cells.

The CDR3 sequence is 13 residues long. V was trimmed by 5 bases and J by 9 bases, leaving 16 bases between them. Looked up from germline, CDR1 is SEHNR and CDR2 is FQNEAQ (reference sequence). The sample's time point: cycle 4 day 1 (C4D1), after six to seven weeks of nivolumab. Each patient experienced a relapse that followed autologous stem cell transplantation, and brentuximab vedotin exposure varied. Sequencing used immunoSEQ multiplex PCR; TCRdb keeps in-frame clones, though not all of them. The table records 25,000 to 30,000 clones, over 75% of them present only once. Here the sequenced sample was peripheral blood mononuclear cells (PBMCs), taken before the fourth cycle of nivolumab. The sequence derives from a human donor with classical Hodgkin lymphoma. The chain links TRBV7-9 to TRBJ2-5; D possibly uses TRBD1 or TRBD2 (5 bases each). The CDR3 region is CASSRDVGTAQYF. CDR3 bases: TGTGCCAGCAGCCGGGACGTAGGAACGGCCCAGTACTTC.